This T cell receptor beta chain was captured in a study of blood T cell repertoires in COVID-19. Study context: Some COVID-19 samples were acute and others convalescent; all came from the United States, Italy and Spain. PBMCs, B-cell-depleted T cells, or T cells were the source of the cDNA or gDNA that made up the material.

In the source study's methods: Cell counts per sample came from amplifying reference gene primers. Generated by immunoSEQ multiplex PCR, the TCRdb table keeps only in-frame clones and is missing some. From that table come the V and J calls and clone size; the DNA was used to work out D and trimming. The repertoire holds about 240,000 clones, roughly nine tenths seen once, with around 6.9% in the top ten. From germline, CDR1 is LGHNA and CDR2 YNFKEQ. V gave up 4 bases and J gave up 4 bases; unmatched junction bases: 12. The CDR3 runs 16 residues. This chain connects TRBV4-2 to TRBJ2-7; 8 bases are a match to TRBD2. The sample consisted of peripheral blood. The clonotype was recovered from a man in his fifties or sixties who had recovered from COVID-19. CDR3 nucleotide sequence: TGTGCCAGCAGCCGACAAGCGGGGGACACAGCGTACGAGCAGTACTTC. Protein product: CASSRQAGDTAYEQYF.